This entry concerns a single TCR beta chain. Its target is unknown. This record comes from a study of T cell repertoires in cytomegalovirus infection. Findings and limits, study-wide: HLA-C-restricted TCR beta clonotypes specific for CMV led the ex vivo response.

TCRdb re-analysed the reads in MiXCR, keeping a single row per CDR3 protein. The sample shows about 220,000 distinct CDR3 sequences, 35% to 40% of them seen only once. With 2 bases clipped from V and 9 bases from J, the junction kept 4 bases outside the gene matches. The CDR3 is 13 amino acids. Source: CD8+ T cells from cultured PBMCs, taken from culture after CMV antigen stimulation. The source of this sequence is a human donor in good health (CMV status not recorded). Some clones in this sample may be carry-over from other donors' samples. This chain connects TRBV12-3 or TRBV12-4 to TRBJ1-5, with 7 bases fitting TRBD1. The CDR3 protein is CASSLKGAGPQHF. The CDR3 bases are TGTGCCAGCAGTTTAAAGGGGGCGGGGCCCCAGCATTTT.